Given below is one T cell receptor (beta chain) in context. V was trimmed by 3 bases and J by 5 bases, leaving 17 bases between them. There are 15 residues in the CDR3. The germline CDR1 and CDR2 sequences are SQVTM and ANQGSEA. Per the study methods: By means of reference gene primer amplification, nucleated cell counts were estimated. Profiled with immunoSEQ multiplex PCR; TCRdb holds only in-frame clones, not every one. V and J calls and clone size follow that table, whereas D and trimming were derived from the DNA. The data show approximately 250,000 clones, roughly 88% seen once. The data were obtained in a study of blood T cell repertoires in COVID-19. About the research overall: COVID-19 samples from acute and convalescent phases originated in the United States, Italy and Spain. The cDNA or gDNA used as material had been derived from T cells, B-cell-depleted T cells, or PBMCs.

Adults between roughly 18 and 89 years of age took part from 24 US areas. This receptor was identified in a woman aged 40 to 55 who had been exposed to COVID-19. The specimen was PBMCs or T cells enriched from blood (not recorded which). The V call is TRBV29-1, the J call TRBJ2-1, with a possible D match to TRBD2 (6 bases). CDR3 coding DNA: TGCAGCGTTGAGAGGGGCGCGGGACCCAACAATGAGCAGTTCTTC. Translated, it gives CSVERGAGPNNEQFF.